The present TCR beta chain was sequenced within a study of graft-versus-host responses after intestinal transplantation. General study findings and limits: GvH clones were identified in recipient marrow, with some first appearing in ileum or blood.

Repertoires were generated with immunoSEQ multiplex PCR, while TCRdb's copy carries only in-frame clones and drops some. The table lists about 26,000 clones, around 76% of them singletons, with 0.55% to 0.8% in the top ten. Comments on this clone: Its antigen remains unidentified.

The CDR3 sequence is 12 residues long. Trimming took 4 bases from V and 4 from J, leaving 7 bases between them. CDR1 and CDR2 (germline): SQVTM, ANQGSEA. The chain couples TRBV29-1 to TRBJ1-4, with D perhaps TRBD1 (5 bases). The sequencing used unstimulated CD4+ T cells sorted from spleen or lymph node cells, collected before intestinal transplant. The TCR comes from a human donor who received an intestinal transplant. The CDR3 here is CSVGGGNEKLFF. CDR3 DNA sequence: TGCAGCGTTGGGGGGGGTAATGAAAAACTGTTTTTT.